The T cell receptor (beta chain) described here comes from a study of technical replicates of blood from several donors. This table comes from immunoSEQ multiplex PCR, and its TCRdb copy is limited to in-frame clones, with some not included. Among tens of thousands of clones listed, 95% to 98% were seen once. Trimming removed 3 bases at V and 4 bases at J, with 15 bases between. The germline V gene encodes CDR1 MNHNS and CDR2 SASEGT. The CDR3 runs 15 residues. The source is a human donor in good health. This chain uses TRBV6-1 with TRBJ1-1; D is possibly TRBD1 (6 bases). Sequenced: T cells isolated from PBMCs. This chain's CDR3 is CASSDGGGRATEAFF. CDR3 in DNA: TGTGCCAGCAGTGATGGCGGGGGCCGGGCCACTGAAGCTTTCTTT.